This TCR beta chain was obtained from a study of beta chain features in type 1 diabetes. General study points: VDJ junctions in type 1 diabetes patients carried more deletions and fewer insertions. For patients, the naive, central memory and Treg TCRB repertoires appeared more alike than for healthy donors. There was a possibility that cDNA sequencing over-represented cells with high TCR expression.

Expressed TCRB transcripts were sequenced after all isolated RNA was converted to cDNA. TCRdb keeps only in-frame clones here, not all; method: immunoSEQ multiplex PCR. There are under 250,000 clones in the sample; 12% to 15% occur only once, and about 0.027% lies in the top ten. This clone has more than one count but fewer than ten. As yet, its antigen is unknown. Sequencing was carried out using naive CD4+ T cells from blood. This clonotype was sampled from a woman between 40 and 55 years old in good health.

CDR3 sequence reads: CASSLAQASASYNEQFF. CDR3 nucleotides: TGTGCCAGCAGCTTAGCGCAGGCTAGCGCATCCTACAATGAGCAGTTCTTC. The chain joins TRBV7-2 to TRBJ2-1; tentative D call: TRBD2 (6 bases). V was trimmed by 0 bases and J by 1 base, leaving 13 bases between them. Germline assignment: CDR1 SGHTA and CDR2 FQGNSA. The CDR3 covers 17 residues.